A selection of T cell receptor beta chains follows, all from one sample in a study of T cells in Graves' hyperthyroidism and ophthalmopathy. TCRdb called the multiplex PCR reads again in MiXCR, with one record for every CDR3 protein. The data show 400,000 to 550,000 distinct CDR3 sequences, about an eighth seen once. Sequenced material: blood. The receptors shown here come from a woman between 18 and 30 years old with Graves' hyperthyroidism. CDR3s include the opening cysteine and the closing phenylalanine or tryptophan. The D gene is left open where the match is weak. Size is omitted from some rows. Given values are once, few, many or a class for expanded clones.

size,J,D,V,CDR3,DNA
.,TRBJ2-3,.,TRBV12-5,CASGLSPTRTDSRTDTQYF,TGTGCTAGTGGTTTGTCCCCGACCCGGACAGATTCTCGCACAGATACGCAGTATTTT
many,TRBJ2-7,TRBD2,TRBV20-1,CSAERDRASYEQYF,TGCAGTGCTGAGCGGGACCGGGCCTCCTACGAGCAGTACTTC
.,TRBJ2-7,TRBD2,TRBV7-2,CASSLDSREGYEQYF,TGTGCCAGCAGCTTAGACTCGCGGGAGGGCTACGAGCAGTACTTC
many,TRBJ2-5,TRBD1,TRBV6-2/TRBV6-3,CASSSLTGKLAETQYF,TGTGCCAGCAGTTCTCTGACAGGGAAGTTGGCCGAGACCCAGTACTTC
.,TRBJ1-6,.,TRBV4-1,CASSQGVAYNSPLHF,TGCGCCAGCAGCCAGGGTGTCGCCTATAATTCACCCCTCCACTTT
many,TRBJ2-1,TRBD2,TRBV6-2/TRBV6-3,CASSYSILAGYNEQFF,TGTGCCAGCAGTTACTCTATATTAGCGGGGTACAATGAGCAGTTCTTC
.,TRBJ2-2,TRBD2,TRBV19,CASSMRGAGGPGELFF,TGTGCCAGTAGTATGCGGGGAGCGGGAGGGCCCGGGGAGCTGTTTTTT
.,TRBJ2-1,.,TRBV20-1,CSAAIMNEQFF,TGCAGTGCGGCCATAATGAATGAGCAGTTCTTC
few,TRBJ2-4,TRBD1,TRBV10-2,CATGTAGAKNIQYF,TGCGCCACCGGGACAGCCGGAGCCAAAAACATTCAGTACTTC
few,TRBJ2-2,TRBD1,TRBV20-1,CSALDRVNTGELFF,TGCAGTGCCCTTGACAGGGTCAACACCGGGGAGCTGTTTTTT
many,TRBJ2-7,TRBD2,TRBV27,CASSLAGLAVEQYF,TGTGCCAGCAGTTTAGCGGGACTAGCAGTCGAGCAGTACTTC
few,TRBJ1-5,.,TRBV5-1,CASSLGGVGNQPQHF,TGCGCCAGCAGCTTGGGGGGGGTCGGCAATCAGCCCCAGCATTTT
few,TRBJ2-4,.,TRBV3-1,CASSRRRRGNIQYF,TGTGCCAGCAGCCGAAGGAGGCGGGGAAACATTCAGTACTTC
many,TRBJ2-3,TRBD2,TRBV18,CASSPPSGSQGKEYF,TGTGCCAGCTCACCACCTAGCGGGAGTCAAGGGAAAGAGTATTTT
many,TRBJ1-2,.,TRBV11-2,CASSLIGALGYGYTF,TGTGCCAGCAGCTTAATCGGGGCTCTGGGCTATGGCTACACCTTC
many,TRBJ2-5,.,TRBV2,CASSDVGGYQETQYF,TGTGCCAGCAGTGACGTTGGGGGTTACCAAGAGACCCAGTACTTC
many,TRBJ1-1,TRBD1,TRBV14,CASSQRTHRGEAFF,TGTGCCAGCAGCCAACGCACCCACAGGGGTGAAGCTTTCTTT
few,TRBJ2-5,TRBD2,TRBV20-1,CSARSSGSVTQYF,TGCAGTGCTAGATCTAGCGGGAGTGTGACCCAGTACTTC
.,TRBJ1-1,.,TRBV27,CASRRLRGEMNTEAFF,TGTGCCAGCAGAAGGCTGCGAGGGGAAATGAACACTGAAGCTTTCTTT
many,TRBJ2-3,TRBD2,TRBV6-1,CASSARGRADTQYF,TGTGCCAGCAGTGCGCGGGGGAGGGCAGATACGCAGTATTTT
.,TRBJ1-2,.,TRBV13,CASSLDFIQAGSGGYTF,TGTGCCAGCAGCTTAGATTTTATACAGGCCGGATCCGGTGGCTACACCTTC
.,TRBJ1-1,.,TRBV19,CASRRTRDTEAFF,TGTGCCAGTAGACGCACCCGTGACACTGAAGCTTTCTTT
many,TRBJ2-3,TRBD2,TRBV7-3,CASSPGTSGRAGHTQYF,TGTGCCAGCAGCCCCGGGACTAGCGGGAGGGCAGGGCATACGCAGTATTTT
many,TRBJ2-2,.,TRBV11-3,CASSLSSGSNTGELFF,TGTGCCAGCAGCTTATCCAGCGGATCGAACACCGGGGAGCTGTTTTTT
.,TRBJ2-5,TRBD2,TRBV20-1,CSAQRAQREAPARYF,TGCAGTGCTCAGAGAGCCCAGCGGGAGGCCCCCGCACGGTACTTC
many,TRBJ2-1,TRBD2,TRBV27,CASSFQLAGDYNEQFF,TGTGCCAGCAGTTTTCAGCTAGCGGGGGATTACAATGAGCAGTTCTTC
.,TRBJ1-5,.,TRBV4-1,CASSHWGSNQPQHF,TGCGCCAGCAGCCACTGGGGGTCCAATCAGCCCCAGCATTTT
.,TRBJ2-3,.,TRBV6-4,CASSDLGGNKDTQYF,TGTGCCAGCAGTGACTTAGGAGGGAATAAAGATACGCAGTATTTT
many,TRBJ2-1,.,TRBV12-3/TRBV12-4,CASTPANEQFF,TGTGCCAGCACCCCGGCCAATGAGCAGTTCTTC
few,TRBJ2-1,.,TRBV15,CATSRVRKGLVNEQFF,TGTGCCACCAGCAGAGTGCGGAAGGGGCTCGTCAATGAGCAGTTCTTC
many,TRBJ2-5,TRBD2,TRBV7-2,CASSLRVAGVLETQYF,TGTGCCAGCAGCTTAAGGGTAGCGGGAGTCTTGGAGACCCAGTACTTC
many,TRBJ1-4,.,TRBV5-1,CASSLNQRHEKLFF,TGCGCCAGCAGCTTAAACCAGCGGCATGAAAAACTGTTTTTT
few,TRBJ1-4,TRBD1,TRBV5-6,CASSHGQGINEKLFF,TGTGCCAGCAGCCACGGACAGGGGATTAATGAAAAACTGTTTTTT
many,TRBJ1-2,.,TRBV6-1,CASRGGPYGYTF,TGTGCCAGCAGGGGCGGTCCCTATGGCTACACCTTC
.,TRBJ1-1,.,TRBV14,CASSKYRGRGTEAFF,TGTGCCAGCAGCAAATATCGGGGTAGAGGTACTGAAGCTTTCTTT
many,TRBJ2-1,TRBD2,TRBV11-2,CASSRDYPNEQFF,TGTGCCAGCAGCCGGGACTACCCCAATGAGCAGTTCTTC
few,TRBJ2-7,TRBD2,TRBV19,CASSRTSGSRAPEQYF,TGTGCCAGTAGTAGGACTAGCGGGAGCAGGGCCCCCGAGCAGTACTTC
many,TRBJ1-4,TRBD1,TRBV7-9,CASTRWQGANEKLFF,TGTGCCAGCACCCGTTGGCAGGGGGCCAATGAAAAACTGTTTTTT
many,TRBJ1-3,.,TRBV12-5,CASAYSLSGFEVSLGLSGNTIYF,TGTGCTAGTGCATATTCTCTTTCTGGGTTTGAGGTGTCCCTGGGCCTCTCTGGAAACACCATATATTTT
.,TRBJ1-2,TRBD1,TRBV6-2/TRBV6-3,CASSYSGTESYGYTF,TGTGCCAGCAGTTACTCCGGGACAGAATCCTATGGCTACACCTTC
many,TRBJ2-1,.,TRBV25-1,CASSEVRVLSYNEQFF,TGTGCCAGCAGTGAAGTGCGGGTTCTGTCCTACAATGAGCAGTTCTTC
many,TRBJ2-1,.,TRBV2,CASSVSREYEQFF,TGTGCCAGCAGTGTAAGTAGGGAGTATGAGCAGTTCTTC
.,TRBJ2-2,.,TRBV15,CATSRATTNTGELFF,TGTGCCACCAGCAGGGCCACAACTAACACCGGGGAGCTGTTTTTT
.,TRBJ1-5,.,TRBV2,CASSKGPGRDQPQHF,TGTGCCAGCAGCAAAGGGCCAGGGAGGGATCAGCCCCAGCATTTT
few,TRBJ1-6,.,TRBV4-1,CASSQGGLPLHF,TGCGCCAGCAGCCAGGGGGGATTACCCCTCCACTTT
many,TRBJ2-1,TRBD2,TRBV12-3/TRBV12-4,CASSFVSGSLGFYNEQFF,TGTGCCAGCAGTTTTGTTAGCGGGAGTTTAGGGTTCTACAATGAGCAGTTCTTC
.,TRBJ2-3,TRBD2,TRBV12-3/TRBV12-4,CASSLSGGTGDTQYF,TGTGCCAGCAGTTTAAGCGGGGGCACCGGGGATACGCAGTATTTT
.,TRBJ1-1,.,TRBV2,CARKIMNTEAFF,TGTGCCAGGAAAATTATGAACACTGAAGCTTTCTTT